Sequencing of this TCR delta chain was carried out in a study of Vδ1+ human thymocytes. Sequences come from RNA converted to cDNA by reverse transcription. Pooled V-gene forward primers with one constant-region reverse primer generated the CDR3 amplicons by multiplex PCR. TCRdb reprocessed the multiplex PCR reads through CATT. The data contain over 45,000 delta-chain clones, less than 20% of them singletons. Germline CDR1 reads GEAIGNYY; CDR2 reads EKD. V trimming: 0 bases; J trimming: 3 bases; junction bases outside the gene matches: 33. This CDR3 spans 26 amino acids. Purity of the sorted Vdelta1+ thymocytes ranged from 98% to 99.6%. As regards this clone: The antigen remains undetermined.

Broader study findings: Thymic TRG and TRD repertoires appeared highly polyclonal, with Gaussian CDR3 length distributions.

The chain couples TRDV2 to TRDJ1, with 13 nucleotides matching TRDD3. The clonotype comes from a boy in the first two years of life who had congenital heart surgery. Source material: Vdelta1+ gamma-delta thymocytes from the thymus. The sample's subset: FACS-sorted CD3+ TCRalphabeta- TCRVdelta1+ TCRVdelta2- thymocytes. CDR3 region: CACDTRAFPILASTGGYVWAPDKLIF. The CDR3 bases are TGTGCCTGTGACACCCGGGCCTTCCCCATCCTTGCTTCTACTGGGGGATACGTGTGGGCACCCGATAAACTCATCTTT.